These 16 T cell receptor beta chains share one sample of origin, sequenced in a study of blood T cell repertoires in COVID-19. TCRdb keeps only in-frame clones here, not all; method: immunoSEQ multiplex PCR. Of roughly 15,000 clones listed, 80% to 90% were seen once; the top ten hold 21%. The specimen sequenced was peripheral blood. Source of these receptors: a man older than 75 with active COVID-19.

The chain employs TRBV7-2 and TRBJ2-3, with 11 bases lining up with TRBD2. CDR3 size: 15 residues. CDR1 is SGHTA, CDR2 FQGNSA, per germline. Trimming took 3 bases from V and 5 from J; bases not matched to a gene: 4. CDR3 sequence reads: CASSFVAGGGDTQYF. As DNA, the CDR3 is TGTGCCAGCAGCTTCGTAGCGGGAGGGGGAGATACGCAGTATTTT. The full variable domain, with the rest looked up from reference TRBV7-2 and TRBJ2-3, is GAGVSQSPSNKVTEKGKDVELRCDPISGHTALYWYRQSLGQGLEFLIYFQGNSAPDKSGLPSDRFSAERTGGSVSTLTIQRTQQEDSAVYLCASSFVAGGGDTQYFGPGTRLTVL.

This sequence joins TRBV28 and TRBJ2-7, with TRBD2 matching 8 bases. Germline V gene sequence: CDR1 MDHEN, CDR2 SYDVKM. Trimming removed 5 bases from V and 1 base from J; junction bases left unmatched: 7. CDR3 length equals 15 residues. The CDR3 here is CASSDPTSASYEQYF. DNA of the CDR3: TGTGCCAGCAGTGACCCGACTAGCGCTTCCTACGAGCAGTACTTC.

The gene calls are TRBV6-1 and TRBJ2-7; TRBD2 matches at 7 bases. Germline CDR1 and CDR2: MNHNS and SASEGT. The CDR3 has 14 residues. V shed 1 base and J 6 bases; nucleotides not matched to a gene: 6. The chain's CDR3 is CASSEGGRSSEQYF. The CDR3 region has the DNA TGTGCCAGCAGTGAAGGCGGGAGAAGCAGCGAGCAGTACTTC.

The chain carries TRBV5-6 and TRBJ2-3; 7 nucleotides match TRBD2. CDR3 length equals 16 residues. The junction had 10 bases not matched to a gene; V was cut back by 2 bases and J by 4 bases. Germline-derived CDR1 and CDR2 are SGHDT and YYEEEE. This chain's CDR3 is CASSLTGGLRADTQYF. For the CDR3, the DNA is TGTGCCAGCAGCTTAACGGGAGGCTTGCGCGCAGATACGCAGTATTTT.

The CDR3 bases are TGCAGTGCCACCGGAGGCGGGGAGCTGTTTTTT. It is translated as CSATGGGELFF. The rearrangement uses TRBV20-1 and TRBJ2-2; D may be TRBD2 (5 bases). V was pared by 6 bases and J by 7 bases, with 9 bases between. The CDR3 extends over 11 amino acids. Germline loops: CDR1 DFQATT, CDR2 SNEGSKA (reference sequence).

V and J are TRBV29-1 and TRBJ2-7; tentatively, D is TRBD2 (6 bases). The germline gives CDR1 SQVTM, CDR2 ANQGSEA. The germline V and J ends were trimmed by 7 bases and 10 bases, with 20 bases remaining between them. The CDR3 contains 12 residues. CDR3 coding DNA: TGCAGCGCCCTTCTGGTGGAGGGGCGACAGTACTTC. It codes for CSALLVEGRQYF.

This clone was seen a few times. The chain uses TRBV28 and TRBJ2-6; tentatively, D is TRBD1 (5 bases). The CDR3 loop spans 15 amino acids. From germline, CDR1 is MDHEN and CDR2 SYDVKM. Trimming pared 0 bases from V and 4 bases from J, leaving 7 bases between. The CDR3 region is CASSLWQGGANVLTF. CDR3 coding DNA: TGTGCCAGCAGTTTATGGCAGGGCGGGGCCAACGTCCTGACTTTC.

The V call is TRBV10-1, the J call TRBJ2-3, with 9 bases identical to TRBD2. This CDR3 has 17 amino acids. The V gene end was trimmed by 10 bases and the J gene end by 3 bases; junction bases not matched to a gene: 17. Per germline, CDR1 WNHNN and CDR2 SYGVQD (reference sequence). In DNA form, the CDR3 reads TGCGCCACCAAATCCCCTGATAGCGGGAGAACGACAGATACGCAGTATTTT. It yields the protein CATKSPDSGRTTDTQYF.

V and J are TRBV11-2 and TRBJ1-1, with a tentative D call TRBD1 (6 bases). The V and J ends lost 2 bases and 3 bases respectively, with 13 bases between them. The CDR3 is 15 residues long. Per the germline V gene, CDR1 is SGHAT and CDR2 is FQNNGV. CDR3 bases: TGTGCCAGCAGCTTAAGGGGGGGCCTTGACACTGAAGCTTTCTTT. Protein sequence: CASSLRGGLDTEAFF.

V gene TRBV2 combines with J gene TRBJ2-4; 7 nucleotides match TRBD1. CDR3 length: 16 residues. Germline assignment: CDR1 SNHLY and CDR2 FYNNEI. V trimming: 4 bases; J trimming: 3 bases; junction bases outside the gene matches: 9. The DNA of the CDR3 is TGTGCCAGCAGTGGGGACAGTGGCAGGGTCAAAAACATTCAGTACTTC. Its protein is CASSGDSGRVKNIQYF.

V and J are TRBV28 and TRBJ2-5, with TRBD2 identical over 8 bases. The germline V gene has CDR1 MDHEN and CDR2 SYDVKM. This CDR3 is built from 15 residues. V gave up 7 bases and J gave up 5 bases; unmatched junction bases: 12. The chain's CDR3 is CASTRGGTLAETQYF. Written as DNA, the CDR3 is TGTGCCAGCACTCGGGGGGGGACATTGGCCGAGACCCAGTACTTC.

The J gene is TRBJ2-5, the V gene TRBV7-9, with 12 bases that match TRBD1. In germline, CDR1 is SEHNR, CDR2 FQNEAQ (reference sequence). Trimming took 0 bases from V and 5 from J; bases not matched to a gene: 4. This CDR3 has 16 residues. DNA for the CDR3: TGTGCCAGCAGCTTAGCCCGGGACAGGGGGCAGGAGACCCAGTACTTC. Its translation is CASSLARDRGQETQYF.

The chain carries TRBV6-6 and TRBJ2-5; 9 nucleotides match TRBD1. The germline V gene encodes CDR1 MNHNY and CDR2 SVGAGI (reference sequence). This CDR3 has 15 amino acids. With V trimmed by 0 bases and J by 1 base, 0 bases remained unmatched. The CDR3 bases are TGTGCCAGCAGTTACTCGGGACAGGGCCAAGAGACCCAGTACTTC. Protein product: CASSYSGQGQETQYF.

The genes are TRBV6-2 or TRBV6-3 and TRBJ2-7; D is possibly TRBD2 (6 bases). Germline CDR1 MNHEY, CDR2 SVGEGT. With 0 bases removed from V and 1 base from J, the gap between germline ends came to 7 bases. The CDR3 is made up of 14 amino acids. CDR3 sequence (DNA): TGTGCCAGCAGTTACTCCGGAGGGTCCTACGAGCAGTACTTC. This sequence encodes CASSYSGGSYEQYF.

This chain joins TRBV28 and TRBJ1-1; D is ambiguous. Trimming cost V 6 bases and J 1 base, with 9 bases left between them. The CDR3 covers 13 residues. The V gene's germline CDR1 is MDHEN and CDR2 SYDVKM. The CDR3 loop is CASSGGGNTEAFF. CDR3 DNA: TGTGCCAGCAGCGGAGGCGGGAACACTGAAGCTTTCTTT.

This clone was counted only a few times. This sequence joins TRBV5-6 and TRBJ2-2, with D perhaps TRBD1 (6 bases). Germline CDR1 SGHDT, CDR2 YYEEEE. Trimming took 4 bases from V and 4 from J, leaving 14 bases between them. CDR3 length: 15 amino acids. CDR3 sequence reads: CASSLQTGPTGELFF. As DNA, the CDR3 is TGTGCCAGCAGCCTCCAGACAGGACCCACCGGGGAGCTGTTTTTT.